What follows are 24 T cell receptor beta chains derived from one specimen sequenced in a study of technical replicates of blood from four donors. Profiled with immunoSEQ multiplex PCR; TCRdb holds only in-frame clones, not every one. The data contain about 64,000 clones, less than 90% of them singletons. Sequenced sample: PBMCs. These receptors were obtained from a human donor in good health. Some clones in this sample may be carry-over from other donors' samples.

The chain uses TRBV7-3 and TRBJ2-2, with TRBD2 identical over 9 bases. Looked up from germline, CDR1 is SGHTA and CDR2 is FQGTGA. V gave up 8 bases and J gave up 5 bases; unmatched junction bases: 6. The CDR3 totals 14 residues. CDR3 DNA: TGTGCCAGCGGCGGGGGGGCCCGGACCGGGGAGCTGTTTTTT. This translates into CASGGGARTGELFF.

V is TRBV7-2 and J is TRBJ2-7, with TRBD1 matching 11 bases. V gave up 3 bases and J gave up 3 bases; unmatched junction bases: 7. Germline V gene lookup returns CDR1 SGHTA and CDR2 FQGNSA. The CDR3 totals 16 residues. The CDR3 spells CASSFAGTGGFYEQYF. The CDR3 nucleotides read TGTGCCAGCAGCTTTGCCGGGACAGGGGGTTTCTACGAGCAGTACTTC.

The chain combines TRBV30 with TRBJ2-3; possibly TRBD2 for D (6 bases). The CDR3 extends over 14 amino acids. Germline V CDR1 and CDR2: GTSNPN, SVGIG (reference sequence). The V end lost 0 bases, the J end lost 1 base, and 8 bases lay between the germline ends. The CDR3 spells CAWSVSSGTDTQYF. CDR3 in DNA: TGTGCCTGGAGTGTATCTAGCGGCACAGATACGCAGTATTTT.

The chain recombines TRBV10-3 with TRBJ2-1, with 7 bases identical to TRBD2. The junction had 6 bases not matched to a gene; V was cut back by 3 bases and J by 4 bases. The germline CDR1 and CDR2 sequences are ENHRY and SYGVKD. CDR3 length: 15 amino acids. CDR3 nucleotides: TGTGCCATCAGTGACCCTCGGCGGGGGTACAATGAGCAGTTCTTC. Amino acid sequence: CAISDPRRGYNEQFF.

The chain links TRBV5-4 to TRBJ1-3; perhaps TRBD1 as D (5 bases). This CDR3 has 15 amino acids. Germline CDR1 is SGHNT and CDR2 is YYREEE (reference sequence). Trimming removed 0 bases from V and 1 base from J, with 8 bases in between. CDR3 residues: CASSLGAGSGNTIYF. The DNA for the CDR3 is TGTGCCAGCAGCTTGGGAGCAGGGTCTGGAAACACCATATATTTT.

This chain joins TRBV20-1 and TRBJ2-1; D remains unclear. Trimming took 0 bases from V and 10 from J, leaving 7 bases between them. The CDR3 runs to 11 residues. Germline-derived CDR1 and CDR2 are DFQATT and SNEGSKA (reference sequence). The CDR3 here is CSAREFGEQFF. CDR3 bases: TGCAGTGCTAGAGAGTTCGGGGAGCAGTTCTTC.

This clone has more than one count but fewer than ten. This chain connects TRBV2 to TRBJ1-1; D is possibly TRBD1 (6 bases). CDR1 SNHLY and CDR2 FYNNEI come from the germline V gene. V was shortened by 4 bases and J by 4 bases, with 13 bases between the two germline ends. The CDR3 runs to 14 residues. CDR3 amino acids: CASSGRRGPTEAFF. Here the CDR3 DNA reads TGTGCCAGCAGTGGCCGCAGGGGTCCCACTGAAGCTTTCTTT.

A single count supports this clone. This chain connects TRBV5-1 to TRBJ2-5; 7 nucleotides align to TRBD1. The V gene's germline CDR1 is SGHRS and CDR2 YFSETQ. This CDR3 region has 16 residues. The V segment lost 2 bases and the J segment 4 bases; nucleotides outside the gene matches: 11. CDR3 protein: CASSLNRGLPGETQYF. The CDR3 nucleotides are TGCGCCAGCAGCTTAAACAGGGGTTTGCCCGGAGAGACCCAGTACTTC.

The genes are TRBV6-5 and TRBJ2-7; 7 nucleotides match TRBD1. V shed 11 bases, J shed 7 bases, and the junction held 14 bases outside the gene matches. The V gene's germline CDR1 is MNHEY and CDR2 SVGAGI. The CDR3 runs 13 residues. The CDR3 reads CADRGQPKGEQYF. CDR3 DNA: TGTGCCGACCGGGGACAGCCCAAGGGGGAGCAGTACTTC.

This clone occurred once. The chain combines TRBV13 with TRBJ2-1; TRBD2 aligns across 7 bases. V lost 8 bases and J lost 9; bases outside the gene matches: 4. Per germline, CDR1 PRHDT and CDR2 FYEKMQ (reference sequence). This CDR3 has 11 residues. The CDR3 DNA reads as TGTGCCAGCCAGTGGGAGGGTGAGCAGTTCTTC. Encoded protein: CASQWEGEQFF.

This sequence joins TRBV19 and TRBJ1-2, with a tentative D call TRBD1 (5 bases). This CDR3 has 14 amino acids. Trimming shortened V by 8 bases and J by 4 bases, and 17 bases separated the two germline ends. CDR1 is LNHDA, CDR2 SQIVND, per germline (reference sequence). The CDR3 nucleotides are TGTGCCAGTGTTAATGGGGGACTCGGCTATGGCTACACCTTC. Amino acid sequence: CASVNGGLGYGYTF.

The V gene is TRBV4-2, the J gene TRBJ1-2; TRBD1 agrees at 11 bases. Losses at the gene ends were 4 bases for V and 6 bases for J; bases not matched to a gene: 4. The CDR3 contains 14 residues. The germline CDR1 and CDR2 sequences are LGHNA and YNFKEQ. The CDR3 region is CASSPRDRGDGYTF. CDR3 coding DNA: TGTGCCAGCAGCCCCCGGGACAGGGGGGATGGCTACACCTTC.

The chain recombines TRBV19 with TRBJ1-1, with D perhaps matching TRBD1 (5 bases). V was shortened by 3 bases and J by 1 base, with 9 bases between the two germline ends. The CDR3 has 14 amino acids. Germline CDR1 LNHDA, CDR2 SQIVND (reference sequence). The CDR3 loop reads CASSISTANTEAFF. CDR3 sequence (DNA): TGTGCCAGTAGTATTTCGACAGCGAACACTGAAGCTTTCTTT.

The DNA for the CDR3 is TGTGCCAGCAGTGCGGACAGGGAAGGAGAAAAACTGTTTTTT. Amino acid sequence: CASSADREGEKLFF. The genes are TRBV6-5 and TRBJ1-4; 8 positions match TRBD1. Germline V gene data show CDR1 as MNHEY and CDR2 as SVGAGI. V dropped 5 bases and J dropped 8; count of bases not matched to a gene: 7. The CDR3 has 14 residues.

This chain connects TRBV7-2 to TRBJ1-1; 7 nucleotides line up with TRBD1. CDR1 and CDR2 (germline): SGHTA, FQGNSA. V trimming: 3 bases; J trimming: 4 bases; junction bases outside the gene matches: 5. The CDR3 consists of 14 residues. In DNA, the CDR3 is TGTGCCAGCAGCTTCGACAGGGCTGGCACTGAAGCTTTCTTT. It specifies CASSFDRAGTEAFF.

The table lists this clone with a few counts. The CDR3 DNA follows: TGTGCCAGCACTACCTTGGGCAGTCAGCCCCAGCATTTT. Protein: CASTTLGSQPQHF. The rearrangement links TRBV6-4 to TRBJ1-5; D is ambiguous. Germline assignment: CDR1 MRHNA and CDR2 SNTAGT. Between the trimmed V and J ends, which lost 7 bases and 6 bases, there was a span of 13 bases. The CDR3 length is 13 residues.

This sequence joins TRBV4-2 and TRBJ2-7; D possibly corresponds to TRBD1 (6 bases). The V and J ends lost 2 bases and 4 bases respectively, with 15 bases between them. CDR1 is LGHNA and CDR2 is YNFKEQ in the germline V gene. CDR3 length: 15 residues. CDR3 nucleotides: TGTGCCAGCAGCCAATCCCTCGAGGGGGTTTACGAGCAGTACTTC. Residues: CASSQSLEGVYEQYF.

The chain combines TRBV30 with TRBJ2-5, with a tentative D call TRBD2 (5 bases). The germline gives CDR1 GTSNPN, CDR2 SVGIG (reference sequence). CDR3 size: 14 residues. V was shortened by 3 bases and J by 5 bases, with 16 bases between the two germline ends. The CDR3 spells CAWSPGWGEETQYF. The CDR3, as DNA: TGTGCCTGGAGCCCGGGGTGGGGAGAGGAGACCCAGTACTTC. Drawing the rest from reference TRBV30 and TRBJ2-5, the complete variable domain is SQTIHQWPATLVQPVGSPLSLECTVEGTSNPNLYWYRQAAGRGLQLLFYSVGIGQISSEVPQNLSASRPQDRQFILSSKKLLLSDSGFYLCAWSPGWGEETQYFGPGTRLLVL.

The chain combines TRBV29-1 with TRBJ2-1; 10 nucleotides align to TRBD2. J gave up 0 bases and V 6 bases, and 23 bases lay outside the gene matches. This CDR3 contains 21 residues. From germline, CDR1 is SQVTM and CDR2 ANQGSEA. This CDR3 reads CSVLTADLAGVHPSSYNEQFF. CDR3 sequence (DNA): TGCAGCGTCCTTACCGCGGACCTAGCGGGAGTCCACCCGAGCTCCTACAATGAGCAGTTCTTC.

The rearrangement joins TRBV4-1 to TRBJ2-7; no definite D call. The V and J ends lost 0 bases and 2 bases respectively, with 11 bases between them. Germline-derived CDR1 and CDR2 are MGHRA and YSYEKL. CDR3 length equals 15 residues. CDR3 coding DNA: TGCGCCAGCAGCCAAGATTCCCCGGGTCCCTACGAGCAGTACTTC. Residues: CASSQDSPGPYEQYF.

The count of this clone is one. Other DNA sequences in this sample translate to the same CDR3. This sequence joins TRBV6-5 and TRBJ1-2, with no clear D. CDR1 and CDR2 (germline): MNHEY, SVGAGI. This CDR3 contains 12 residues. V dropped 2 bases and J dropped 8 bases, with 9 bases sitting between them. CDR3 DNA: TGTGCCAGCAGTTACCGGGGAGGGGGCTACACCTTC. Residues: CASSYRGGGYTF.

The V gene is TRBV27, the J gene TRBJ1-3; no definite D call. The V gene's germline CDR1 is MNHEY and CDR2 SMNVEV (reference sequence). V gave up 7 bases and J gave up 7 bases, with 5 bases separating them. The CDR3 contains 10 residues. This CDR3 reads CASTRNTIYF. The DNA of the CDR3 is TGTGCCAGCACGAGGAACACCATATATTTT.

The chain couples TRBV7-2 to TRBJ2-1; TRBD2 aligns across 11 bases. The V segment lost 2 bases and the J segment 7 bases; nucleotides outside the gene matches: 7. Germline values: CDR1 SGHTA, CDR2 FQGNSA. The CDR3 is 16 amino acids. The CDR3 reads CASSLSLAGGPNEQFF. The CDR3 DNA reads as TGTGCCAGCAGCTTATCTCTAGCGGGGGGCCCGAATGAGCAGTTCTTC.

The chain combines TRBV4-1 with TRBJ1-2; maybe TRBD1 (6 bases). CDR3 length: 15 amino acids. The germline V and J ends were trimmed by 1 base and 4 bases, with 13 bases remaining between them. Per germline, CDR1 MGHRA and CDR2 YSYEKL. The DNA of the CDR3 is TGCGCCAGCAGCCAAGGGTCGGACAGCCTCTATGGCTACACCTTC. Protein product: CASSQGSDSLYGYTF.